Shown below are 20 T cell receptor beta chains from a single sample sequenced in a study of OX40 agonist ivuxolimab in advanced cancers. Method: immunoSEQ multiplex PCR; TCRdb's copy keeps in-frame clones and lacks some. Here the sample spans tens of thousands of clones, 80% to 85% being singletons. Here the sequenced sample was CD4+ or CD8+ T cells sorted from blood, taken in a trial of the OX40 agonist ivuxolimab. Receptor source: an adult with an advanced solid tumor such as melanoma, head and neck, liver or kidney cancer.

The chain has TRBV4-2 and TRBJ2-1; D possibly matches TRBD1 or TRBD2 (5 bases each). The CDR3 consists of 15 residues. Trimming left V 2 bases short and J 7 bases short, with 15 bases between. CDR1 LGHNA and CDR2 YNFKEQ come from the germline V gene. The CDR3 sequence: CASSQTGQTLNEQFF. CDR3 coding DNA: TGTGCCAGCAGCCAAACGGGGCAAACTCTTAATGAGCAGTTCTTC.

This clone has just a few counts. This chain joins TRBV5-1 and TRBJ2-7, with TRBD1 matching over 11 bases. From germline, CDR1 is SGHRS and CDR2 YFSETQ. This CDR3 spans 19 amino acids. V was pared by 0 bases and J by 3 bases, with 14 bases of the junction left unmatched. Written as DNA, the CDR3 is TGCGCCAGCAGCTTGGTGGACAGGGGGCAGATCTTAGAGGGCTACGAGCAGTACTTC. Its translation is CASSLVDRGQILEGYEQYF.

The J gene is TRBJ2-3, the V gene TRBV4-1; 13 bases are a match to TRBD2. CDR1 MGHRA and CDR2 YSYEKL come from the germline V gene. The junction had 5 bases not matched to a gene; V was cut back by 2 bases and J by 0 bases. The CDR3 has 18 residues. The CDR3 DNA reads TGCGCCAGCAGCCAAATAGGACTAGCGGGAGTCAGCACAGATACGCAGTATTTT. Protein product: CASSQIGLAGVSTDTQYF.

Details on this clone: The same CDR3 can be traced to other DNA sequences in this sample. The chain uses TRBV29-1 and TRBJ1-2; 7 bases are a match to TRBD1. Looked up from germline, CDR1 is SQVTM and CDR2 is ANQGSEA. V shed 3 bases, J shed 0 bases, and the junction held 1 base outside the gene matches. CDR3 length equals 13 residues. The CDR3 DNA reads as TGCAGCGTTGAGACAGGGACTAACTATGGCTACACCTTC. It translates to CSVETGTNYGYTF.

On this clone: At one end the junction does not follow the germline gene, possibly because of a read error. V gene TRBV29-1 combines with J gene TRBJ1-2, with TRBD1 as a possible D gene (6 bases). Germline loops: CDR1 SQVTM, CDR2 ANQGSEA. The CDR3 is 12 amino acids. CDR3 nucleotide sequence: TGCAGCGTTGAAGTTCAGGGGACGGAGAAAGGCTTC. This encodes CSVEVQGTEKGF. The full variable domain, with the rest looked up from reference TRBV29-1 and TRBJ1-2, is SAVISQKPSRDICQRGTSLTIQCQVDSQVTMMFWYRQQPGQSLTLIATANQGSEATYESGFVIDKFPISRPNLTFSTLTVSNMSPEDSSIYLCSVEVQGTEKGFGSGTRLTVV.

The chain couples TRBV4-2 to TRBJ1-2; D remains unclear. V was cut by 3 bases and J by 0 bases, with 14 bases left in between. This CDR3 is 16 amino acids long. Germline values: CDR1 LGHNA, CDR2 YNFKEQ. CDR3 residues: CASSQSSFGSNYGYTF. In DNA form, the CDR3 reads TGTGCCAGCAGCCAGAGTAGCTTTGGCTCTAACTATGGCTACACCTTC.

V gene TRBV4-3 combines with J gene TRBJ2-7; D is unclear. From germline, CDR1 is LGHNA and CDR2 YSLEER. The CDR3 covers 17 residues. V was clipped by 0 bases and J by 0 bases, with 15 bases between them. CDR3 residues: CASSQDRNSPSSYEQYF. Written as DNA, the CDR3 is TGCGCCAGCAGCCAAGATAGGAACAGTCCGAGCTCCTACGAGCAGTACTTC.

Only a few counts were recorded for this clone. The chain is built from TRBV19 and TRBJ2-7, with D unresolved. The germline CDR1 and CDR2 sequences are LNHDA and SQIVND (reference sequence). V was shortened by 5 bases and J by 0 bases, with 11 bases between the two germline ends. The CDR3 sequence is 14 residues long. The CDR3 sequence is CASSAWGFSYEQYF. The CDR3 coding sequence is TGTGCCAGTAGTGCGTGGGGATTCTCCTACGAGCAGTACTTC. The whole variable domain, remainder taken from reference TRBV19 and TRBJ2-7, is DGGITQSPKYLFRKEGQNVTLSCEQNLNHDAMYWYRQDPGQGLRLIYYSQIVNDFQKGDIAEGYSVSREKKESFPLTVTSAQKNPTAFYLCASSAWGFSYEQYFGPGTRLTVT.

In its sample, this clone was seen once. This CDR3 is CASRRDSSYEQYF. CDR3 DNA: TGTGCCAGCAGAAGAGACAGCTCCTACGAGCAGTACTTC. V usage is TRBV6-1 and J usage is TRBJ2-7, with D perhaps matching TRBD1 (5 bases). Per the germline V gene, CDR1 is MNHNS and CDR2 is SASEGT. V lost 6 bases and J 0 bases, leaving 9 bases between the germline ends. The CDR3 sequence is 13 residues long.

The chain uses TRBV5-4 and TRBJ1-1; weak D call: TRBD1 (5 bases). Trimming removed 0 bases from V and 4 bases from J, with 7 bases in between. The V gene's germline CDR1 is SGHNT and CDR2 YYREEE (reference sequence). The CDR3 is 13 amino acids. CDR3 bases: TGTGCCAGCAGCTTGGTTGGGGCCACTGAAGCTTTCTTT. Amino acid sequence: CASSLVGATEAFF.

This clone came up once. The chain carries TRBV27 and TRBJ2-3; the match to TRBD2 covers 15 bases. Germline CDR1 and CDR2: MNHEY and SMNVEV (reference sequence). This CDR3 has 18 residues. Unmatched junction bases numbered 9, after V lost 4 bases and J lost 4 bases. The chain's CDR3 is CASSSLLGLAGGSDTQYF. CDR3 nucleotides: TGTGCCAGCAGTTCCCTTTTGGGACTAGCGGGGGGATCAGATACGCAGTATTTT.

This chain uses TRBV7-6 with TRBJ2-3, with D tentatively TRBD2 (7 bases). With 2 bases removed from V and 4 bases from J, the gap between germline ends came to 13 bases. The CDR3 is made up of 15 amino acids. Germline-derived CDR1 and CDR2 are SGHVS and FNYEAQ. In DNA, the CDR3 is TGTGCCAGCAGCTTACCCCGGGGGGCCCCAGATACGCAGTATTTT. Its translation is CASSLPRGAPDTQYF.

This sequence joins TRBV15 and TRBJ2-1; 13 bases match TRBD2. Unmatched junction bases numbered 1, after V lost 6 bases and J lost 8 bases. Germline V gives CDR1 LNHNV, CDR2 YYDKDF (reference sequence). CDR3 length equals 13 residues. CDR3 coding DNA: TGTGCCACCAGACTAGCGGGAGGGGATGAGCAGTTCTTC. Protein: CATRLAGGDEQFF.

The chain combines TRBV27 with TRBJ2-7; a weak D match, TRBD1 (6 bases). V was shortened by 2 bases and J by 5 bases, with 13 bases between the two germline ends. Germline V gene data show CDR1 as MNHEY and CDR2 as SMNVEV (reference sequence). The CDR3 contains 14 residues. CDR3 sequence reads: CASSLTRQGHEQYF. The CDR3 DNA is TGTGCCAGCAGTTTAACCCGCCAGGGGCACGAGCAGTACTTC.

The gene calls are TRBV7-6 and TRBJ1-5; D is ambiguous. The length of the CDR3 is 14 residues. CDR1 is SGHVS, CDR2 FNYEAQ, per germline. V was trimmed by 3 bases and J by 2 bases, leaving 8 bases between them. Written as DNA, the CDR3 is TGTGCCAGCAGCTTTGGGCAGGGCAATCAGCCCCAGCATTTT. The encoded protein is CASSFGQGNQPQHF.

CDR3 nucleotide sequence: TGCGCCAGCAGCCAAGATACGGGCACTAACTCCTACGAGCAGTACTTC. Its protein is CASSQDTGTNSYEQYF. The genes are TRBV4-1 and TRBJ2-7; D is uncertain. The CDR3 has 16 amino acids. CDR1 and CDR2 from the germline V gene are MGHRA and YSYEKL. Trimming stripped 0 bases from V and 0 bases from J, with 12 bases between.

This chain joins TRBV10-2 and TRBJ1-1, with TRBD1 as a possible D gene (6 bases). The ends were cut back, 9 bases at V and 0 bases at J, with 14 bases in the middle. There are 14 residues in the CDR3. Germline V gives CDR1 WSHSY, CDR2 SAAADI. CDR3 region: CASRTGSMNTEAFF. CDR3 nucleotide sequence: TGCGCCAGTAGAACAGGGTCCATGAACACTGAAGCTTTCTTT.

The chain uses TRBV27 and TRBJ1-1; no clear D gene. CDR3 length: 13 amino acids. Germline loops: CDR1 MNHEY, CDR2 SMNVEV (reference sequence). V lost 1 base and J lost 4, with 7 bases in between. The CDR3 DNA follows: TGTGCCAGCAGTTTATATTCCCCCACTGAAGCTTTCTTT. Residues: CASSLYSPTEAFF.

The J gene is TRBJ2-2, the V gene TRBV13, with D hard to call. CDR3 length: 14 residues. V dropped 2 bases and J dropped 1 base, with 5 bases sitting between them. CDR1 is PRHDT, CDR2 FYEKMQ, per germline (reference sequence). CDR3 nucleotide sequence: TGTGCCAGCAGCTTATTAATGAACACCGGGGAGCTGTTTTTT. Its protein product is CASSLLMNTGELFF. Full variable domain (outside the CDR3, taken from reference TRBV13 and TRBJ2-2): AAGVIQSPRHLIKEKRETATLKCYPIPRHDTVYWYQQGPGQDPQFLISFYEKMQSDKGSIPDRFSAQQFSDYHSELNMSSLELGDSALYFCASSLLMNTGELFFGEGSRLTVL.

This clone was seen only a few times. This chain links TRBV16 with TRBJ1-5; D uncertain. Trimming left V 6 bases short and J 9 bases short, with 12 bases between. Germline V gene data show CDR1 as KGHSY and CDR2 as FQNENV. The CDR3 has 12 amino acids. CDR3 sequence (DNA): TGTGCCAGCAGTCCCTCGGACCTGCCCCAGCATTTT. Residues: CASSPSDLPQHF.